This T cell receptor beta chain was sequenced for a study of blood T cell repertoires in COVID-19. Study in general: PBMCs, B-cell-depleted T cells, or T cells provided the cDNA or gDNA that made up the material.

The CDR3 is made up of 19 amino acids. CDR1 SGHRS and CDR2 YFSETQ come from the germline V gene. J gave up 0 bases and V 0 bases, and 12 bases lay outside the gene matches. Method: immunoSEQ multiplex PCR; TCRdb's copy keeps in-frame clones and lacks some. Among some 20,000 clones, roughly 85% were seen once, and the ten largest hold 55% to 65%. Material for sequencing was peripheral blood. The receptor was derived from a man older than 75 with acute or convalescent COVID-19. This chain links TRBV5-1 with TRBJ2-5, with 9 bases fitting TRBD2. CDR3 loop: CASSLAGGAGGPYQETQYF. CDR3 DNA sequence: TGCGCCAGCAGCTTGGCCGGAGGAGCGGGGGGCCCGTACCAAGAGACCCAGTACTTC.